This is a list of T cell receptor beta chains from one sample in a study of blood T cell repertoires in COVID-19. Using immunoSEQ multiplex PCR, the repertoire was profiled, and TCRdb retains in-frame clones only, with some absent. Among more than 300,000 clones listed, 85% to 90% were seen once. The source material was peripheral blood. These TCRs come from a woman between 65 and 79 years old with COVID-19, enrolled during active disease. CDR3s include the opening cysteine and the closing phenylalanine or tryptophan. The D gene is left open where the match is weak. Rows may omit the clone size; those that give it use once, few, many or a size class.

clone size: .; J gene: TRBJ2-3; D gene: TRBD2; V gene: TRBV24-1; CDR3 DNA: TGTGCCACCAGTGATGCGACTAGCGGGGGGGCCAATACGCAGTATTTT; CDR3 protein: CATSDATSGGANTQYF
clone size: .; J gene: TRBJ1-2; D gene: .; V gene: TRBV7-6; CDR3 DNA: TGTGCCAGCAGGTTTCCTAACCCTCCGGGACGGACTACCTATGGCTACACCTTC; CDR3 protein: CASRFPNPPGRTTYGYTF
clone size: many; J gene: TRBJ1-1; D gene: TRBD1; V gene: TRBV29-1; CDR3 DNA: TGCAGCGTCCGGAATACAGGGGCGGAGAACACTGAAGCTTTCTTT; CDR3 protein: CSVRNTGAENTEAFF
clone size: .; J gene: TRBJ1-1; D gene: TRBD1; V gene: TRBV6-2/TRBV6-3; CDR3 DNA: TGTGCCAGCAGTCTCGGACAGGGGAGGGGGAACACTGAAGCTTTCTTT; CDR3 protein: CASSLGQGRGNTEAFF
clone size: few; J gene: TRBJ2-3; D gene: TRBD2; V gene: TRBV9; CDR3 DNA: TGTGCCAGCAGTTCGGGACTAGCGGGGATATCTGCCCTCACAGATACGCAGTATTTT; CDR3 protein: CASSSGLAGISALTDTQYF
clone size: .; J gene: TRBJ2-1; D gene: TRBD2; V gene: TRBV30; CDR3 DNA: TGTGCCTGGAGTGTACGGGGGGGCCGTCTCAATGAGCAGTTCTTC; CDR3 protein: CAWSVRGGRLNEQFF
clone size: .; J gene: TRBJ2-2; D gene: .; V gene: TRBV7-3; CDR3 DNA: TGTGCCAGCAGCCTCCCTGGACAGTATCCCGGGGAGCTGTTTTTT; CDR3 protein: CASSLPGQYPGELFF
clone size: .; J gene: TRBJ2-6; D gene: TRBD1; V gene: TRBV9; CDR3 DNA: TGTGCCAGCAGCGAAGGACAGGGGGGACACTGGGCCAACGTCCTGACTTTC; CDR3 protein: CASSEGQGGHWANVLTF
clone size: .; J gene: TRBJ1-5; D gene: .; V gene: TRBV4-2; CDR3 DNA: TGTGCCAGCAGCCAAGATCACTCAACGTCTTCTCAGCCCCAGCATTTT; CDR3 protein: CASSQDHSTSSQPQHF
clone size: .; J gene: TRBJ1-1; D gene: TRBD1; V gene: TRBV29-1; CDR3 DNA: TGCAGCGTTGACAGGGGGAGCGGCACTGAAGCTTTCTTT; CDR3 protein: CSVDRGSGTEAFF
clone size: .; J gene: TRBJ1-1; D gene: TRBD1; V gene: TRBV27; CDR3 DNA: TGTGCCAGCAGTTTATACCCGGGGGGGACAGGGGGCTTGGGTGGTGAAGCTTTCTTT; CDR3 protein: CASSLYPGGTGGLGGEAFF
clone size: .; J gene: TRBJ1-1; D gene: TRBD1; V gene: TRBV28; CDR3 DNA: TGTGCCAGCAGAACCGGGACAGGGGACAACACTGAAGCTTTCTTT; CDR3 protein: CASRTGTGDNTEAFF
clone size: .; J gene: TRBJ1-1; D gene: TRBD1; V gene: TRBV30; CDR3 DNA: TGTGCCTGGACCAAAGGGACAGGGGATAAAGCTTTCTTT; CDR3 protein: CAWTKGTGDKAFF
clone size: .; J gene: TRBJ2-7; D gene: .; V gene: TRBV27; CDR3 DNA: TGTGCCAGCAGTTCCCCCCAGGTTCCAGGGCGCGAGCAGTACTTC; CDR3 protein: CASSSPQVPGREQYF
clone size: .; J gene: TRBJ2-5; D gene: .; V gene: TRBV5-1; CDR3 DNA: TGCGCCAGCAGCCCCCTAGGGGGGGCGCAGGAGACCCAGTACTTC; CDR3 protein: CASSPLGGAQETQYF
clone size: .; J gene: TRBJ2-7; D gene: TRBD2; V gene: TRBV7-9; CDR3 DNA: TGTGCCAGCAGCGCCGCCGGGGGGAACTCCTACGAGCAGTACTTC; CDR3 protein: CASSAAGGNSYEQYF
clone size: .; J gene: TRBJ1-2; D gene: TRBD1; V gene: TRBV2; CDR3 DNA: TGTGCCAGCTCACCTAGCGATTACAGGGGGAAAAACTATGGCTACACCTTC; CDR3 protein: CASSPSDYRGKNYGYTF
clone size: once; J gene: TRBJ2-7; D gene: .; V gene: TRBV7-3; CDR3 DNA: TGTGCCAGCAGCCCGGGACATCCCAGCGAGCAGTACTTC; CDR3 protein: CASSPGHPSEQYF
clone size: .; J gene: TRBJ1-5; D gene: .; V gene: TRBV2; CDR3 DNA: TGTGCCAGCAGTGATCCGAGCGGAGATAGCAATCAGCCCCAGCATTTT; CDR3 protein: CASSDPSGDSNQPQHF
clone size: .; J gene: TRBJ1-2; D gene: .; V gene: TRBV4-1; CDR3 DNA: TGCGCCAGCAGCCAAGCACCAGGGAACTATGGCTACACCTTC; CDR3 protein: CASSQAPGNYGYTF
clone size: .; J gene: TRBJ1-1; D gene: .; V gene: TRBV27; CDR3 DNA: TGTGCCAGCAGTTTATATGCGGGGATGAACACTGAAGCTTTCTTT; CDR3 protein: CASSLYAGMNTEAFF
clone size: once; J gene: TRBJ1-1; D gene: .; V gene: TRBV28; CDR3 DNA: TGTGCCAGCTACCGGGGGGGTAAAGCTTTCTTT; CDR3 protein: CASYRGGKAFF
clone size: .; J gene: TRBJ2-5; D gene: TRBD2; V gene: TRBV7-2; CDR3 DNA: TGTGCCAGCAGCTCCCCTAGCGGGGGGGCAGAGACCCAGTACTTC; CDR3 protein: CASSSPSGGAETQYF
clone size: .; J gene: TRBJ2-3; D gene: .; V gene: TRBV2; CDR3 DNA: TGTGCCAGCGGCGAGGGGGGGGCAGATACGCAGTATTTT; CDR3 protein: CASGEGGADTQYF
clone size: .; J gene: TRBJ1-1; D gene: .; V gene: TRBV7-9; CDR3 DNA: TGTGCCAGCACCACCTTAGCCGTGAACACTGAAGCTTTCTTT; CDR3 protein: CASTTLAVNTEAFF
clone size: .; J gene: TRBJ1-1; D gene: .; V gene: TRBV19; CDR3 DNA: TGTGCCAGTAGTCTCAACCATGAACGGGGGTCTGAAGCTTTCTTT; CDR3 protein: CASSLNHERGSEAFF
clone size: .; J gene: TRBJ2-3; D gene: .; V gene: TRBV4-3; CDR3 DNA: TGCGCCAGCAGCCAAGACCGGGGAAAGACAGATACGCAGTATTTT; CDR3 protein: CASSQDRGKTDTQYF
clone size: .; J gene: TRBJ2-5; D gene: TRBD1; V gene: TRBV5-1; CDR3 DNA: TGCGCCAGCAGTCTGACAGGGAACCAAGAGACCCAGTACTTC; CDR3 protein: CASSLTGNQETQYF
clone size: once; J gene: TRBJ1-2; D gene: TRBD1; V gene: TRBV4-1; CDR3 DNA: TGCGCCAGCAGCCAAGAGGGGACAGGCCCATATGACGGCTACACCTTC; CDR3 protein: CASSQEGTGPYDGYTF
clone size: once; J gene: TRBJ2-7; D gene: .; V gene: TRBV5-1; CDR3 DNA: TGCGCCAGCAGCTTGACAGGGGGGGAGGAGCAGTACTTC; CDR3 protein: CASSLTGGEEQYF
clone size: .; J gene: TRBJ2-2; D gene: .; V gene: TRBV12-2; CDR3 DNA: TGTGCAAGTCGCCTGGTACCGAGACAGGGGCGAAACACCGGGGAGCTGTTTTTT; CDR3 protein: CASRLVPRQGRNTGELFF
clone size: .; J gene: TRBJ2-3; D gene: .; V gene: TRBV19; CDR3 DNA: TGTGCCAGTAGTCCCCTCCCAGGGCAGCGGGCAGATACGCAGTATTTT; CDR3 protein: CASSPLPGQRADTQYF
clone size: .; J gene: TRBJ1-1; D gene: .; V gene: TRBV30; CDR3 DNA: TGTGCCTGGACAGGGGTTTATAGCACTGAAGCTTTCTTT; CDR3 protein: CAWTGVYSTEAFF
clone size: .; J gene: TRBJ1-2; D gene: TRBD1; V gene: TRBV18; CDR3 DNA: TGTGCCAGCTCACCACTGAGGGGACAGACGGATGGCTACACCTTC; CDR3 protein: CASSPLRGQTDGYTF
clone size: .; J gene: TRBJ1-2; D gene: .; V gene: TRBV10-1; CDR3 DNA: TGCGCCAGCAGTGAGTCGATAGACAGACACTATGGCTACACCTTC; CDR3 protein: CASSESIDRHYGYTF
clone size: .; J gene: TRBJ1-6; D gene: .; V gene: TRBV30; CDR3 DNA: TGTGCCTGGAGCCGTCATTCCGGACTAGATAATTCACCCCTCCACTTT; CDR3 protein: CAWSRHSGLDNSPLHF
clone size: once; J gene: TRBJ2-4; D gene: TRBD1; V gene: TRBV10-2; CDR3 DNA: TGCGCCAGCGGGACGGACAGGGGGCTAGCCAAAAACATTCAGTACTTC; CDR3 protein: CASGTDRGLAKNIQYF
clone size: .; J gene: TRBJ2-1; D gene: TRBD2; V gene: TRBV4-1; CDR3 DNA: TGCGCCAGCAGCCAAAGGAGCGGGGGGGCCCTCAATGAGCAGTTCTTC; CDR3 protein: CASSQRSGGALNEQFF
clone size: .; J gene: TRBJ2-5; D gene: .; V gene: TRBV24-1; CDR3 DNA: TGTGCCACCAGTGATTCCAGGGTCGGAGAGACCCAGTACTTC; CDR3 protein: CATSDSRVGETQYF
clone size: .; J gene: TRBJ2-3; D gene: .; V gene: TRBV5-1; CDR3 DNA: TGCGCCAGCAGCTTAGACATGGTTAGCACAGATACGCAGTATTTT; CDR3 protein: CASSLDMVSTDTQYF
clone size: .; J gene: TRBJ2-7; D gene: TRBD1; V gene: TRBV30; CDR3 DNA: TGTGCCTGCCTCGCCGGACAGGGGGTTTACGAGCAGTACTTC; CDR3 protein: CACLAGQGVYEQYF
clone size: .; J gene: TRBJ1-2; D gene: .; V gene: TRBV5-6; CDR3 DNA: TGTGCCAGCAACAGAAGACAGGCCTTCTATGGCTACACCTTC; CDR3 protein: CASNRRQAFYGYTF
clone size: .; J gene: TRBJ1-1; D gene: .; V gene: TRBV2; CDR3 DNA: TGTGCCAGCAGTGAAGACAGGGCCCCTGAAGCTTTCTTT; CDR3 protein: CASSEDRAPEAFF
clone size: .; J gene: TRBJ1-4; D gene: .; V gene: TRBV3-1/TRBV3-2; CDR3 DNA: TGTGCCAGCAGCCAAGATCGGGGACTCTCTGAAAAACTGTTTTTT; CDR3 protein: CASSQDRGLSEKLFF